These 30 T cell receptor beta chains were all obtained from the same sample, sequenced in a study of CD8+ T cells in alopecia areata. Sequencing templates came from extracted RNA that was reverse transcribed into cDNA. The data were produced by immunoSEQ multiplex PCR, yet TCRdb's version contains in-frame clones alone and is incomplete. The repertoire consists of about 110,000 clones, with roughly 55% occurring once and the leading ten covering 20% to 25%. The specimen sequenced was NKG2D-low CD8+ T cells sorted from blood. The receptors were gathered from a human donor with alopecia areata.

J is TRBJ2-5 and V is TRBV7-8; D remains ambiguous. V was trimmed by 0 bases and J by 5 bases, leaving 13 bases between them. This CDR3 has 15 amino acids. Looked up from germline, CDR1 is SGHVS and CDR2 is FQNEAQ. The CDR3 coding sequence is TGTGCCAGCAGCTTAGCCCCGAGTAGTTTGGAGACCCAGTACTTC. The encoded protein is CASSLAPSSLETQYF.

This clone was seen many times. This sequence joins TRBV19 and TRBJ2-5, with D hard to call. V dropped 4 bases and J dropped 7 bases, with 13 bases sitting between them. The CDR3 runs 13 residues. Germline CDR1 is LNHDA and CDR2 is SQIVND (reference sequence). The CDR3 nucleotides read TGTGCCAGTAGTACTCCCCCTTCGGGGACCCAGTACTTC. It is translated as CASSTPPSGTQYF.

In its sample, this clone was seen a few times. The sample carries other DNA sequences with the same CDR3. The chain carries TRBV4-1 and TRBJ2-1; D gene unclear. CDR3 length: 13 amino acids. V lost 0 bases and J lost 4, with 4 bases in between. The V gene's germline CDR1 is MGHRA and CDR2 YSYEKL. The DNA of the CDR3 is TGCGCCAGCAGCCAAGAGTATTACAATGAGCAGTTCTTC. This codes for CASSQEYYNEQFF.

The V gene is TRBV2, the J gene TRBJ2-7, with D unclear. The ends were cut back, 3 bases at V and 0 bases at J, with 9 bases in the middle. CDR1 is SNHLY, CDR2 FYNNEI, per germline. The CDR3 has 14 residues. Here the CDR3 DNA reads TGTGCCAGCAGTGAGGGTAGGGCCTCCTACGAGCAGTACTTC. Amino acids: CASSEGRASYEQYF.

The chain combines TRBV27 with TRBJ2-2, with no clear D. The V end was cut by 5 bases, the J end by 3 bases, with 10 bases between. Germline CDR1 is MNHEY and CDR2 is SMNVEV (reference sequence). The CDR3 is 14 amino acids. CDR3 nucleotides: TGTGCCAGCAGTGGGTCGGTAGACACCGGGGAGCTGTTTTTT. Translation gives CASSGSVDTGELFF.

CDR3 in DNA: TGTGCCAGCAGGTCCGGACAGGGGTATCAAGGCTACACCTTC. It is translated as CASRSGQGYQGYTF. The rearrangement joins TRBV28 to TRBJ1-2; 9 bases fit TRBD1. The junction had 10 bases not matched to a gene; V was cut back by 6 bases and J by 8 bases. This CDR3 comprises 14 residues. Looked up from germline, CDR1 is MDHEN and CDR2 is SYDVKM.

This clone has more than one count but fewer than ten. The gene calls are TRBV5-4 and TRBJ2-7; TRBD2 is a possible D gene (6 bases). The CDR3 consists of 14 residues. Germline CDR1 is SGHNT and CDR2 is YYREEE (reference sequence). V was trimmed by 3 bases and J by 2 bases, leaving 12 bases between them. As DNA, the CDR3 is TGTGCCAGCAGCTGGGGGGACTCGGCCTACGAGCAGTACTTC. Its protein is CASSWGDSAYEQYF.

V gene TRBV19 combines with J gene TRBJ2-1; tentative D call: TRBD1 (6 bases). Germline lookup yields CDR1 LNHDA and CDR2 SQIVND (reference sequence). Trimming took off 5 bases at V and 4 bases at J, with 9 bases between the two ends. The CDR3 is 13 amino acids. In DNA form, the CDR3 reads TGTGCCAGTAGTTCCACAGGGTACAATGAGCAGTTCTTC. Amino acid sequence: CASSSTGYNEQFF.

V and J are TRBV4-1 and TRBJ2-5; D uncertain. The end of the DNA is better explained by TRBJ2-7, so the J call may be wrong. The germline CDR1 and CDR2 sequences are MGHRA and YSYEKL. CDR3 size: 14 residues. CDR3 in amino acids: CASSLGELSYEQYF. The CDR3 DNA reads as TGCGCCAGCAGCCTAGGAGAACTCTCCTACGAGCAGTACTTC.

This chain joins TRBV7-9 and TRBJ2-7, with D uncertain. CDR1 and CDR2 (germline): SEHNR, FQNEAQ (reference sequence). Trimming pared 5 bases from V and 2 bases from J, leaving 7 bases between. The CDR3 length is 12 residues. This chain's CDR3 is CASSTLTYEQYF. The CDR3 bases are TGTGCCAGCAGCACCCTAACCTACGAGCAGTACTTC.

Only a few counts were recorded for this clone. The chain carries TRBV10-3 and TRBJ1-1; 7 bases align to TRBD1. This CDR3 has 14 residues. CDR1 is ENHRY, CDR2 SYGVKD, per germline. With V trimmed by 7 bases and J by 0 bases, 5 bases remained unmatched. CDR3 in amino acids: CAIIPGGLNTEAFF. The CDR3 coding sequence is TGTGCCATCATCCCAGGGGGTTTGAACACTGAAGCTTTCTTT.

There are a few counts of this clone. The V call is TRBV29-1, the J call TRBJ1-1; D call uncertain. This CDR3 has 10 amino acids. V lost 4 bases and J lost 7, with 7 bases in between. In germline, CDR1 is SQVTM, CDR2 ANQGSEA. The CDR3 nucleotides read TGCAGCGTTGGAGGAGTTGAAGCTTTCTTT. Its translation: CSVGGVEAFF. Together with reference TRBV29-1 and TRBJ1-1, the CDR3 gives the full variable domain: SAVISQKPSRDICQRGTSLTIQCQVDSQVTMMFWYRQQPGQSLTLIATANQGSEATYESGFVIDKFPISRPNLTFSTLTVSNMSPEDSSIYLCSVGGVEAFFGQGTRLTVV.

The rearrangement uses TRBV2 and TRBJ1-2; tentatively, D is TRBD1 (5 bases). Trimming pared 8 bases from V and 8 bases from J, leaving 12 bases between. From germline, CDR1 is SNHLY and CDR2 FYNNEI. The CDR3 has 11 amino acids. DNA for the CDR3: TGTGCCAGCGTAGGGGCCGGGGGCTACACCTTC. It yields the protein CASVGAGGYTF.

V gene TRBV27 combines with J gene TRBJ2-1; TRBD2 might be the D (6 bases). Germline V gene data show CDR1 as MNHEY and CDR2 as SMNVEV (reference sequence). The CDR3 totals 17 residues. V was clipped by 3 bases and J by 0 bases, with 15 bases between them. The CDR3 DNA reads TGTGCCAGCAGTTTTGGACTAACCCTAAGCTCCTACAATGAGCAGTTCTTC. This gives the protein CASSFGLTLSSYNEQFF.

The rearrangement uses TRBV19 and TRBJ2-1; 9 bases line up with TRBD2. The CDR3 spans 15 residues. Trimming at V came to 5 bases and at J to 6 bases, leaving 8 bases not matched to a gene. Looked up from germline, CDR1 is LNHDA and CDR2 is SQIVND (reference sequence). The CDR3 sequence: CASSVPGLAFNEQFF. DNA of the CDR3: TGTGCCAGTAGTGTACCGGGACTAGCTTTCAATGAGCAGTTCTTC.

This clone was observed once. The CDR3 reads CASSLFGPGTGELFF. CDR3 sequence (DNA): TGTGCCAGCAGCTTATTTGGGCCGGGCACCGGGGAGCTGTTTTTT. The chain joins TRBV7-8 to TRBJ2-2; no definite D call. CDR3 size: 15 residues. V gave up 2 bases and J gave up 4 bases, with 11 bases separating them. Per germline, CDR1 SGHVS and CDR2 FQNEAQ. Variable domain in full (rest from reference TRBV7-8 and TRBJ2-2): GAGVSQSPRYKVAKRGQDVALRCDPISGHVSLFWYQQALGQGPEFLTYFQNEAQLDKSGLPSDRFFAERPEGSVSTLKIQRTQQEDSAVYLCASSLFGPGTGELFFGEGSRLTVL.

The CDR3 DNA is TGTGCCAGCAGCCCACCGGGGGTGCAATACGAGCAGTACTTC. This encodes CASSPPGVQYEQYF. The chain couples TRBV7-9 to TRBJ2-7; possibly TRBD2 for D (6 bases). V lost 5 bases and J lost 4, with 15 bases in between. The CDR3 runs to 14 residues. CDR1 is SEHNR and CDR2 is FQNEAQ in the germline V gene (reference sequence).

The CDR3 spells CASSQTPIVQFF. DNA of the CDR3: TGTGCCAGCAGTCAGACTCCCATTGTGCAGTTCTTC. This chain links TRBV28 with TRBJ2-1; D unresolved. Per germline, CDR1 MDHEN and CDR2 SYDVKM. Trimming cost V 5 bases and J 12 bases, with 14 bases left between them. This CDR3 region has 12 residues.

This clone was found once. The chain has TRBV7-9 and TRBJ2-3; D not resolved. The CDR3 is 14 amino acids. CDR1 is SEHNR, CDR2 FQNEAQ, per germline (reference sequence). V gave up 3 bases and J gave up 3 bases, with 10 bases separating them. The CDR3 region has the DNA TGTGCCAGCAGCTTGGCTGTTCTAACAGATACGCAGTATTTT. Its protein is CASSLAVLTDTQYF.

V is TRBV5-6 and J is TRBJ2-5, with a tentative D call TRBD2 (5 bases). The V and J ends lost 4 bases and 2 bases respectively, with 18 bases between them. There are 16 residues in the CDR3. CDR1 is SGHDT and CDR2 is YYEEEE in the germline V gene. CDR3 sequence reads: CASSEVGALLQETQYF. The DNA of the CDR3 is TGTGCCAGCAGCGAAGTGGGAGCCCTCTTACAAGAGACCCAGTACTTC.

The V gene is TRBV5-6, the J gene TRBJ1-1; D might be TRBD1 (6 bases). CDR1 and CDR2 from the germline V gene are SGHDT and YYEEEE. Deletions cut 1 base from V and 4 bases from J, with 11 bases between. The CDR3 is 14 amino acids. The CDR3 DNA follows: TGTGCCAGCAGCTTGCAGGGGTTCGGCACTGAAGCTTTCTTT. Encoded protein: CASSLQGFGTEAFF.

CDR3 DNA: TGCGCCAGCAGCCAAGTTTTGTGGGACAGCTACCTCTACGAGCAGTACTTC. Its translation is CASSQVLWDSYLYEQYF. V usage is TRBV4-1 and J usage is TRBJ2-7, with TRBD1 matching 7 bases. J was trimmed by 3 bases and V by 1 base; bases with no gene match: 12. Germline CDR1 MGHRA, CDR2 YSYEKL. This CDR3 comprises 17 residues.

The chain is built from TRBV27 and TRBJ2-1, with 12 bases aligning to TRBD2. The germline V gene has CDR1 MNHEY and CDR2 SMNVEV (reference sequence). Trimming took 1 base from V and 8 from J; bases not matched to a gene: 3. The CDR3 totals 15 residues. As DNA, the CDR3 is TGTGCCAGCAGTTTATGGCTAGCGGGAGGGCATGAGCAGTTCTTC. Protein: CASSLWLAGGHEQFF.

The rearrangement joins TRBV6-5 to TRBJ2-1; TRBD2 is a possible D gene (6 bases). This CDR3 has 11 amino acids. CDR1 is MNHEY and CDR2 is SVGAGI in the germline V gene. V lost 10 bases to trimming and J lost 15 bases, with 19 bases between them. CDR3 bases: TGTGCCACCTCGGACGGGAGAACCCTGTTCTTC. Translation gives CATSDGRTLFF.

The chain carries TRBV29-1 and TRBJ2-7; no reliable D call. V gave up 2 bases and J gave up 0 bases, with 5 bases separating them. This CDR3 is 12 amino acids long. The germline V gene encodes CDR1 SQVTM and CDR2 ANQGSEA. The CDR3 bases are TGCAGCGTTGAACTTCCCTCCTACGAGCAGTACTTC. This codes for CSVELPSYEQYF.

V gene TRBV7-6 combines with J gene TRBJ1-4; no definite D call. The V gene lost 2 bases and the J gene lost 8 bases, with 18 bases spanning the gap. Germline assignment: CDR1 SGHVS and CDR2 FNYEAQ. There are 16 residues in the CDR3. The CDR3 reads CASSLKAYTTREKLFF. CDR3 sequence (DNA): TGTGCCAGCAGCTTAAAGGCCTACACCACCAGGGAAAAACTGTTTTTT.

The chain combines TRBV7-8 with TRBJ2-3, with TRBD2 identical over 8 bases. The ends lost 1 base at V and 5 bases at J; junction bases unmatched: 5. From germline, CDR1 is SGHVS and CDR2 FQNEAQ. There are 15 residues in the CDR3. As DNA, the CDR3 is TGTGCCAGCAGCTTAGTCCAGCGGGAGATAGATACGCAGTATTTT. Protein sequence: CASSLVQREIDTQYF.

The rearrangement links TRBV29-1 to TRBJ1-4; 8 bases line up with TRBD1. V lost 6 bases, J lost 14 bases, and 17 bases stayed unmatched. The CDR3 consists of 14 residues. The germline V gene encodes CDR1 SQVTM and CDR2 ANQGSEA. The CDR3 loop is CSVSVQGQEAPLFF. Here the CDR3 DNA reads TGCAGCGTCTCGGTCCAGGGACAGGAAGCGCCTCTGTTTTTT.

V usage is TRBV7-3 and J usage is TRBJ1-2; D gene unclear. The CDR3 totals 13 residues. V shed 3 bases and J shed 4 bases, with 9 bases lying between them. The germline V gene has CDR1 SGHTA and CDR2 FQGTGA. In DNA form, the CDR3 reads TGTGCCAGCAGCTTTGAGGACGGCTATGGCTACACCTTC. Translated: CASSFEDGYGYTF.

This chain joins TRBV28 and TRBJ2-1; 9 bases are shared with TRBD2. Germline V gene sequence: CDR1 MDHEN, CDR2 SYDVKM. The ends lost 7 bases at V and 4 bases at J; junction bases unmatched: 8. This CDR3 region has 15 residues. CDR3 protein: CASTRVAGAYNEQFF. For the CDR3, the DNA is TGTGCCAGCACTAGGGTAGCGGGAGCTTACAATGAGCAGTTCTTC.